This note documents a single T cell receptor beta chain sequence. The study drew the donors from its approximately 110-subject validation cohort, separate from the approximately 700-subject first cohort. Produced via immunoSEQ multiplex PCR; TCRdb's table is partial and in-frame only. The sample carries 200,000 to 300,000 clones, roughly 87% recorded once. The data were obtained in a study of cytomegalovirus exposure and HLA in healthy donors. Germline CDR1 MNHEY, CDR2 SMNVEV (reference sequence). This CDR3 spans 15 amino acids. The V and J ends lost 5 bases and 4 bases, in that order; junction bases with no gene match: 11.

The source material was PBMCs. The TCR was taken from a man in his late teens or twenties in good health and CMV-seropositive. The V call is TRBV27, the J call TRBJ2-7; 7 nucleotides agree with TRBD1. CDR3 DNA sequence: TGTGCCAGCAGTGGGGCGACAGGGCTTGAGTACGAGCAGTACTTC. Encoded protein: CASSGATGLEYEQYF.